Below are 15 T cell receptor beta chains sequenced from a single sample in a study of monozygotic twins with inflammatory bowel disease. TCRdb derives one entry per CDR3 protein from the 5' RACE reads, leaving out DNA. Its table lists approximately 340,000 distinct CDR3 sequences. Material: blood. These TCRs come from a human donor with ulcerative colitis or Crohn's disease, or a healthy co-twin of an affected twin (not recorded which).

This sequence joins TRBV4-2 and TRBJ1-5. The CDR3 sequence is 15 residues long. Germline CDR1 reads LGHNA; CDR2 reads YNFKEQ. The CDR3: CASSQDWGPRQPQHF.

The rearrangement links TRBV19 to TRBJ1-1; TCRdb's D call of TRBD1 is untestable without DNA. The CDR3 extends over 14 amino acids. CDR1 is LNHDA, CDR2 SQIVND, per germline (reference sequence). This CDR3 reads CASRWTGLNTEAFF.

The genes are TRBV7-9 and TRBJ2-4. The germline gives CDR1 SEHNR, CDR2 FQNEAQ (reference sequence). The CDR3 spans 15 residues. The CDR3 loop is CASSDDWVGKNIQYF.

The chain's CDR3 is CSASPLGHPNYGYTF. J is TRBJ1-2 and V is TRBV20-1; absent DNA, TCRdb's TRBD1 call cannot be checked. Germline lookup yields CDR1 DFQATT and CDR2 SNEGSKA (reference sequence). The CDR3 is 15 residues long.

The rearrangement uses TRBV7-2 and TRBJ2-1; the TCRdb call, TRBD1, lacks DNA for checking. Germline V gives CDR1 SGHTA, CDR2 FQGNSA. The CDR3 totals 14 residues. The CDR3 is CASSLAIQGDEQFF.

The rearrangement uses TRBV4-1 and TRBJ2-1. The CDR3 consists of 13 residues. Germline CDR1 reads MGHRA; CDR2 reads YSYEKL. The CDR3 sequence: CASSQEINNEQFF.

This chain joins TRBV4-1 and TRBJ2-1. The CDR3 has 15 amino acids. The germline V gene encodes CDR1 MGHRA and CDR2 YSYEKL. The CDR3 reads CASSLWGESYNEQFF.

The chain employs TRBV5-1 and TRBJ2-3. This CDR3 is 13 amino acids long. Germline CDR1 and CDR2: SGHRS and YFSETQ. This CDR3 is CASSLVPTDTQYF.

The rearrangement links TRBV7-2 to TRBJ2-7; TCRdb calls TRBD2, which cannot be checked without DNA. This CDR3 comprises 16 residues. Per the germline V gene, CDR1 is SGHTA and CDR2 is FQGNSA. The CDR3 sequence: CASSLLRARSVHEQYF. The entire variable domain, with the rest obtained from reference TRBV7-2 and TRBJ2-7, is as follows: GAGVSQSPSNKVTEKGKDVELRCDPISGHTALYWYRQSLGQGLEFLIYFQGNSAPDKSGLPSDRFSAERTGGSVSTLTIQRTQQEDSAVYLCASSLLRARSVHEQYFGPGTRLTVT.

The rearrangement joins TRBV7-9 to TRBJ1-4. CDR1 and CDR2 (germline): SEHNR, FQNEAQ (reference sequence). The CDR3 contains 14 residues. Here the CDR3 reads CASSLGNGFEKLFF.

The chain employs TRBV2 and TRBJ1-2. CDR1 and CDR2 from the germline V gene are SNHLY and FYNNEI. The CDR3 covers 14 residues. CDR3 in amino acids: CASSDVGKVYGYTF.

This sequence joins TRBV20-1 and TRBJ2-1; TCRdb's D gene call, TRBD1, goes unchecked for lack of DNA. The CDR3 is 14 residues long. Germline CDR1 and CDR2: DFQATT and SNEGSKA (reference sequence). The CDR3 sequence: CSARRQGAGNEQFF.

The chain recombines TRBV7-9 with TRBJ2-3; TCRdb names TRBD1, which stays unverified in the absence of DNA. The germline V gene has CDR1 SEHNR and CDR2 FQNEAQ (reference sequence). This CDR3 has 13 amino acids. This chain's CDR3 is CASSFFSPDTQYF.

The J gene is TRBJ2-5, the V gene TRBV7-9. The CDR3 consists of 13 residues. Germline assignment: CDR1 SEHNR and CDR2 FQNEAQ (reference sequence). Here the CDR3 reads CASSLRDKETQYF.

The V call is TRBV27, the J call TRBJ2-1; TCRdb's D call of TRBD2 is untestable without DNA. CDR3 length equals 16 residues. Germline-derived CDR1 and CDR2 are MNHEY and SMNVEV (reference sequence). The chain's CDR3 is CASSLDLGDSYNEQFF.